This entry lists 28 T cell receptor beta chains sequenced from one sample in a study of shared clonotypes between healthy human individuals. Repertoires were generated with immunoSEQ multiplex PCR, while TCRdb's copy carries only in-frame clones and drops some. The sample yields about 2 million clones, roughly 95% seen once. Material for sequencing was naive CD4+ T cells sorted from blood. This sample's subset: CD45RA+ positively selected. These receptors all come from a man younger than 35 in good health.

Remarks on this clone: Other DNA sequences in the sample encode the same CDR3. The V and J genes are TRBV30 and TRBJ2-7; D remains ambiguous. Looked up from germline, CDR1 is GTSNPN and CDR2 is SVGIG (reference sequence). The CDR3 contains 13 residues. Trimming pared 0 bases from V and 2 bases from J, leaving 8 bases between. The CDR3, as DNA: TGTGCCTGGAGTGTAGGGTCTACCTACGAGCAGTACTTC. Amino acid sequence: CAWSVGSTYEQYF.

The chain has TRBV5-1 and TRBJ2-5; 7 bases agree with TRBD1. The CDR3 is 14 residues long. Germline loops: CDR1 SGHRS, CDR2 YFSETQ. Losses at the gene ends were 5 bases for V and 5 bases for J; bases not matched to a gene: 9. The CDR3 DNA sequence: TGCGCCAGCAGAGAAGGACAGGTACGGGAGACCCAGTACTTC. This gives the protein CASREGQVRETQYF.

The chain links TRBV10-3 to TRBJ2-7; 9 positions match TRBD1. Germline loops: CDR1 ENHRY, CDR2 SYGVKD. CDR3 length equals 14 residues. V gave up 10 bases and J gave up 1 base; unmatched junction bases: 8. This chain's CDR3 is CATTDRGGSYEQYF. CDR3 nucleotides: TGTGCCACCACGGACAGGGGAGGGTCCTACGAGCAGTACTTC.

J is TRBJ2-1 and V is TRBV5-1; 9 bases align to TRBD1. From germline, CDR1 is SGHRS and CDR2 YFSETQ. The CDR3 covers 17 residues. The V segment lost 4 bases and the J segment 0 bases; nucleotides outside the gene matches: 8. The CDR3 nucleotides read TGCGCCAGCAGCCCCGGGACAGGGATGAGCTCCTACAATGAGCAGTTCTTC. Amino acids: CASSPGTGMSSYNEQFF.

This clone was seen more than once but under ten times. The V and J genes are TRBV27 and TRBJ1-1; D gene unclear. V lost 0 bases and J 5 bases, leaving 10 bases between the germline ends. The CDR3 consists of 14 residues. Germline V lookup: CDR1 MNHEY, CDR2 SMNVEV (reference sequence). The CDR3 reads CASSLSWGRTEAFF. The CDR3 region has the DNA TGTGCCAGCAGTTTATCTTGGGGTAGAACTGAAGCTTTCTTT.

V usage is TRBV5-1 and J usage is TRBJ1-3; no reliable D call. Germline V gene data show CDR1 as SGHRS and CDR2 as YFSETQ. V dropped 1 base and J dropped 0 bases, with 11 bases sitting between them. The CDR3 is 16 amino acids. DNA for the CDR3: TGCGCCAGCAGCTTGTCACTCCTATTCTCTGGAAACACCATATATTTT. Protein: CASSLSLLFSGNTIYF.

Notes on this clone: The same CDR3 can be traced to other DNA sequences in this sample. The rearrangement joins TRBV5-1 to TRBJ2-3, with 7 bases matching TRBD2. The CDR3 runs to 13 residues. V lost 4 bases, J lost 3 bases, and 2 bases stayed unmatched. The germline gives CDR1 SGHRS, CDR2 YFSETQ. The DNA for the CDR3 is TGCGCCAGCAGCGGGAGGGGAACAGATACGCAGTATTTT. It is translated as CASSGRGTDTQYF.

The chain combines TRBV10-3 with TRBJ2-7, with 14 bases lining up with TRBD2. Germline V CDR1 and CDR2: ENHRY, SYGVKD. The junction had 7 bases not matched to a gene; V was cut back by 4 bases and J by 5 bases. CDR3 length: 16 amino acids. In DNA, the CDR3 is TGTGCCATCAGTGCGACTAGCGGGGGGGATCGGAACGAGCAGTACTTC. Encoded protein: CAISATSGGDRNEQYF.

This chain uses TRBV19 with TRBJ2-3; D is possibly TRBD2 (6 bases). The CDR3 totals 16 residues. The germline V gene encodes CDR1 LNHDA and CDR2 SQIVND (reference sequence). The V gene lost 6 bases and the J gene lost 3 bases, with 19 bases spanning the gap. The CDR3 nucleotides read TGTGCCAGTAGCCCGGGCGGGTGGGGGAGGACAGATACGCAGTATTTT. Translation gives CASSPGGWGRTDTQYF.

As concerns this clone: A junction boundary mismatches the germline segment, possibly from a read error. Here the CDR3 DNA reads TGTGCTAGCAGCTTGGTTACAGGGAGGAATCAGCCCCAGCATTTT. Translation: CASSLVTGRNQPQHF. The chain joins TRBV7-7 to TRBJ1-5, with D possibly TRBD1 on 6 matching bases. CDR3 size: 15 residues. Germline-derived CDR1 and CDR2 are SSHAT and FNYEAQ (reference sequence). Looking up the rest from reference TRBV7-7 and TRBJ1-5 gives the full variable domain: GAGVSQSPRYKVTKRGQDVTLRCDPISSHATLYWYQQALGQGPEFLTYFNYEAQPDKSGLPSDRFSAERPEGSISTLTIQRTEQRDSAMYRCASSLVTGRNQPQHFGDGTRLSIL.

The chain uses TRBV2 and TRBJ1-1, with 8 bases lining up with TRBD1. CDR1 is SNHLY, CDR2 FYNNEI, per germline. This CDR3 is built from 15 residues. The J segment lost 1 base and the V segment lost 6 bases, leaving 7 bases of the junction unmatched. In DNA form, the CDR3 reads TGTGCCAGCAGACGGCCCGGACAGGGGAACACTGAAGCTTTCTTT. Translated, it gives CASRRPGQGNTEAFF. Drawing the rest from reference TRBV2 and TRBJ1-1, the complete variable domain is EPEVTQTPSHQVTQMGQEVILRCVPISNHLYFYWYRQILGQKVEFLVSFYNNEISEKSEIFDDQFSVERPDGSNFTLKIRSTKLEDSAMYFCASRRPGQGNTEAFFGQGTRLTVV.

The chain is built from TRBV27 and TRBJ2-2; the match to TRBD2 covers 10 bases. The CDR3 is 15 residues long. J was trimmed by 1 base and V by 6 bases; bases with no gene match: 2. The germline V gene encodes CDR1 MNHEY and CDR2 SMNVEV (reference sequence). CDR3 sequence reads: CASRGLALNTGELFF. The CDR3 region has the DNA TGTGCCAGCAGGGGACTAGCGCTGAACACCGGGGAGCTGTTTTTT.

V gene TRBV4-1 combines with J gene TRBJ1-2, with 9 bases aligning to TRBD1. V trimming: 3 bases; J trimming: 1 base; junction bases outside the gene matches: 3. Germline assignment: CDR1 MGHRA and CDR2 YSYEKL. The CDR3 sequence is 15 residues long. CDR3 sequence (DNA): TGCGCCAGCAGCCAGCGGACAGGGGATAACTATGGCTACACCTTC. This sequence encodes CASSQRTGDNYGYTF.

The chain joins TRBV7-9 to TRBJ2-1; D remains unclear. Germline V gene data show CDR1 as SEHNR and CDR2 as FQNEAQ (reference sequence). V was pared by 3 bases and J by 4 bases, with 7 bases between. The CDR3 spans 13 residues. The CDR3 region is CASSFMEYNEQFF. The CDR3 nucleotides read TGTGCCAGCAGCTTCATGGAATACAATGAGCAGTTCTTC.

The V and J genes are TRBV10-3 and TRBJ2-5; 13 nucleotides match TRBD2. The CDR3 runs to 14 residues. The germline CDR1 and CDR2 sequences are ENHRY and SYGVKD. With 6 bases clipped from V and 3 bases from J, the junction kept 1 base outside the gene matches. As DNA, the CDR3 is TGTGCCATCAGCGGGACTAGCGGGAAAGAGACCCAGTACTTC. Residues: CAISGTSGKETQYF.

The V and J genes are TRBV4-1 and TRBJ2-7; 7 bases fit TRBD2. CDR1 and CDR2 from the germline V gene are MGHRA and YSYEKL. With V trimmed by 0 bases and J by 5 bases, 19 bases remained unmatched. CDR3 size: 19 residues. CDR3: CASSQDFTVLARSVDEQYF. CDR3 bases: TGCGCCAGCAGCCAAGACTTTACCGTACTAGCGAGGTCCGTGGACGAGCAGTACTTC.

The chain joins TRBV4-1 to TRBJ1-6, with TRBD1 matching over 9 bases. The J segment lost 5 bases and the V segment lost 4 bases, leaving 3 bases of the junction unmatched. The germline V gene has CDR1 MGHRA and CDR2 YSYEKL. CDR3 length: 15 residues. This chain's CDR3 is CASSPRDRDNSPLHF. The DNA for the CDR3 is TGCGCCAGCAGCCCCCGGGACAGGGATAATTCACCCCTCCACTTT.

V gene TRBV6-1 combines with J gene TRBJ2-4; 7 nucleotides line up with TRBD2. Germline CDR1 MNHNS, CDR2 SASEGT. Trimming took 6 bases from V and 7 from J; bases not matched to a gene: 6. The CDR3 has 13 residues. The CDR3 bases are TGTGCCAGCAGCTTCGGGGAGGGCAACATTCAGTACTTC. Amino acids: CASSFGEGNIQYF.

This chain joins TRBV6-1 and TRBJ2-3; perhaps TRBD2 as D (6 bases). This CDR3 region has 13 residues. The V and J ends lost 6 bases and 3 bases respectively, with 10 bases between them. CDR1 and CDR2 from the germline V gene are MNHNS and SASEGT. The CDR3 bases are TGTGCCAGCAGGGACGGGGGTACAGATACGCAGTATTTT. Amino acids: CASRDGGTDTQYF.

The V call is TRBV9, the J call TRBJ2-3, with 9 bases aligning to TRBD1. This CDR3 region has 16 residues. V trimming: 4 bases; J trimming: 4 bases; junction bases outside the gene matches: 10. Per germline, CDR1 SGDLS and CDR2 YYNGEE. The CDR3 region has the DNA TGTGCCAGCAGCCCCAGAGGGGACAGGGCCTCAGATACGCAGTATTTT. Translated, it gives CASSPRGDRASDTQYF.

The chain combines TRBV5-6 with TRBJ2-3; D not certain. From germline, CDR1 is SGHDT and CDR2 YYEEEE. This CDR3 comprises 12 residues. Trimming left V 4 bases short and J 4 bases short, with 7 bases between. DNA of the CDR3: TGTGCCAGCAGCCCGAGAGCAGATACGCAGTATTTT. Amino acid sequence: CASSPRADTQYF.

CDR3 sequence reads: CAWSVQAGNEQFF. Here the CDR3 DNA reads TGTGCCTGGAGTGTACAGGCTGGGAATGAGCAGTTCTTC. This chain uses TRBV30 with TRBJ2-1; perhaps TRBD1 as D (5 bases). The germline V and J ends were trimmed by 0 bases and 7 bases, with 10 bases remaining between them. Germline V gene lookup returns CDR1 GTSNPN and CDR2 SVGIG (reference sequence). The CDR3 extends over 13 amino acids.

The genes are TRBV18 and TRBJ1-5; D is unclear. CDR3 length: 17 amino acids. V was clipped by 2 bases and J by 2 bases, with 16 bases between them. Germline assignment: CDR1 KGHSH and CDR2 LQKENI. CDR3 in DNA: TGTGCCAGCTCACCAGGTATGAAGGGAGGTGGCAATCAGCCCCAGCATTTT. Its protein is CASSPGMKGGGNQPQHF.

The V and J genes are TRBV9 and TRBJ2-7, with D perhaps TRBD2 (6 bases). This CDR3 comprises 16 residues. The germline V gene has CDR1 SGDLS and CDR2 YYNGEE. With 0 bases removed from V and 0 bases from J, the gap between germline ends came to 13 bases. CDR3 loop: CASSVGGGTLSYEQYF. For the CDR3, the DNA is TGTGCCAGCAGCGTAGGAGGAGGGACCCTCTCCTACGAGCAGTACTTC. Supplemented by reference TRBV9 and TRBJ2-7, the full variable domain reads DSGVTQTPKHLITATGQRVTLRCSPRSGDLSVYWYQQSLDQGLQFLIQYYNGEERAKGNILERFSAQQFPDLHSELNLSSLELGDSALYFCASSVGGGTLSYEQYFGPGTRLTVT.

Points on this clone: A much larger clone is a single base away; this may be a read error. This chain connects TRBV7-2 to TRBJ2-7, with D perhaps matching TRBD1 or TRBD2 (5 bases each). The V gene lost 3 bases and the J gene lost 6 bases, with 6 bases spanning the gap. Germline values: CDR1 SGHTA, CDR2 FQGNSA. The CDR3 contains 11 residues. In DNA, the CDR3 is TGTGCCAGCAGCTTTGGGGGCGAGCAGTACTTC. Its protein product is CASSFGGEQYF.

V and J are TRBV4-3 and TRBJ2-7, with 7 bases that match TRBD2. V gave up 4 bases and J gave up 2 bases; unmatched junction bases: 8. CDR3 length: 15 amino acids. Germline loops: CDR1 LGHNA, CDR2 YSLEER. The CDR3 loop reads CASSPTRGGPYEQYF. CDR3 in DNA: TGCGCCAGCAGCCCTACCCGCGGGGGTCCCTACGAGCAGTACTTC.

The chain combines TRBV10-2 with TRBJ2-2; 13 nucleotides agree with TRBD2. Germline V gene data show CDR1 as WSHSY and CDR2 as SAAADI. V was pared by 7 bases and J by 5 bases, with 7 bases of the junction left unmatched. This CDR3 spans 16 amino acids. CDR3 sequence reads: CASNGLAGVFTGELFF. As DNA, the CDR3 is TGCGCCAGCAACGGACTAGCGGGAGTCTTTACCGGGGAGCTGTTTTTT.

This chain uses TRBV18 with TRBJ2-7; 10 bases match TRBD1. The CDR3 has 15 amino acids. Unmatched junction bases numbered 8, after V lost 9 bases and J lost 0 bases. CDR1 and CDR2 from the germline V gene are KGHSH and LQKENI. This CDR3 is CASFKDRGSSYEQYF. CDR3 nucleotides: TGTGCCAGTTTCAAGGACAGGGGGTCCTCCTACGAGCAGTACTTC.